Reported below is one T cell receptor (beta chain). Its cognate antigen is unknown. The isolated RNA, all of it, was reverse transcribed, so expressed TCRB transcripts were what got sequenced. The data were produced by immunoSEQ multiplex PCR, yet TCRdb's version contains in-frame clones alone and is incomplete. In the table there are around 70,000 clones, around 49% of which are singletons. The record originates from a study of beta chain features in type 1 diabetes. For the study at large: Cell yields, gender and age were comparable in patients and healthy donors. Points from the study as a whole: Type 1 diabetes patients had moderately but significantly shorter TCRB CDR3s in all four CD4+ subsets. Patients with type 1 diabetes carried fewer insertions and had more deletions at their VDJ junctions. Whether HLA type affects TCRB rearrangement stayed undetermined in the present work.

Averaging about 100 mL, one heparinised blood draw was given by each donor. The clonotype originates from a man aged 30 to 45 with type 1 diabetes. Sample: central memory CD4+ T cells from blood.

As DNA, the CDR3 is TGTGCCAGCAGCTTAGAGAGGAATCAGCCCCAGCATTTT. Translation gives CASSLERNQPQHF. This chain joins TRBV7-2 and TRBJ1-5; D gene unclear. This CDR3 is built from 13 residues. Germline loops: CDR1 SGHTA, CDR2 FQGNSA. V was cut by 1 base and J by 4 bases, with 5 bases left in between.